This T cell receptor beta chain was retrieved from a study of T cell responses to AZD1222 COVID-19 vaccine. Study-wide results and caveats: Baseline testing showed seropositivity in only five to seven AZD1222 recipients. None of the repertoires were sampled until the peak T cell response had passed. Spike as a whole was targeted by vaccine-associated CD4 TCRs, dominant at 160-218 and 743-854.

About this clone: Antigen specificity is unknown.

The germline gives CDR1 MDHEN, CDR2 SYDVKM. CDR3 length: 15 amino acids. The germline V and J ends were trimmed by 1 base and 3 bases, with 10 bases remaining between them. Using immunoSEQ multiplex PCR, the repertoire was profiled, and TCRdb retains in-frame clones only, with some absent. The table includes approximately 120,000 clones, around 87% detected once. The TCR originated in an adult in good health. The sequences come from peripheral blood, collected on day 0 of AZD1222 vaccination. The chain combines TRBV28 with TRBJ2-1, with D perhaps assigned TRBD1 or TRBD2 (6 bases each). The CDR3 coding sequence is TGTGCCAGCAGTTTATCGGGGGCGGGCTACAATGAGCAGTTCTTC. It is translated as CASSLSGAGYNEQFF.